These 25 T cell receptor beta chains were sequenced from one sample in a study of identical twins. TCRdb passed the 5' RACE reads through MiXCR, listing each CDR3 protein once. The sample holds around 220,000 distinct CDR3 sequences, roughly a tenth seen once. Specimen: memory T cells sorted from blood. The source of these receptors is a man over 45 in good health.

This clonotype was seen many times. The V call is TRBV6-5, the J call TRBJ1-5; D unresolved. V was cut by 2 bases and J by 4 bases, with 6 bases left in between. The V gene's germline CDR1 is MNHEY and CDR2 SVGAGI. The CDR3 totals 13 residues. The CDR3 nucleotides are TGTGCCAGCAGTTACGGTGGAAATCAGCCCCAGCATTTT. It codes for CASSYGGNQPQHF.

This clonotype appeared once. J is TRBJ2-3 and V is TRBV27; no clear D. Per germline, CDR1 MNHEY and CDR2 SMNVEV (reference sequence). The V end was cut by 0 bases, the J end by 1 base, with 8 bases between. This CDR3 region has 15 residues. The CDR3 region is CASSLSPIRTDTQYF. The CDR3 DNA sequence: TGTGCCAGCAGTTTATCCCCAATACGCACAGATACGCAGTATTTT.

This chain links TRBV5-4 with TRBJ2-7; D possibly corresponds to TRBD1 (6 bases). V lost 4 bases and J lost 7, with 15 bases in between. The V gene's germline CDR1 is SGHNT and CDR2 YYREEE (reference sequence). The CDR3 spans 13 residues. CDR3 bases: TGTGCCAGCAGCATGGGACAACTCAGGGAGCAGTACTTC. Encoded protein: CASSMGQLREQYF.

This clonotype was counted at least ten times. The DNA for the CDR3 is TGTGCCAGCAGCTTGGACAGGGGCAATCAGCCCCAGCATTTT. Its protein is CASSLDRGNQPQHF. This chain connects TRBV6-1 to TRBJ1-5, with 8 nucleotides matching TRBD1. V dropped 6 bases and J dropped 2; count of bases not matched to a gene: 3. Germline CDR1 MNHNS, CDR2 SASEGT. The CDR3 spans 14 residues.

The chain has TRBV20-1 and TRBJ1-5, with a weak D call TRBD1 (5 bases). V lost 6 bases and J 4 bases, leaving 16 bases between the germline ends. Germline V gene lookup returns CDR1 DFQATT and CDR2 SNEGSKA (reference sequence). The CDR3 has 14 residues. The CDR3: CSAVEGPPNQPQHF. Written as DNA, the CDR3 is TGCAGTGCCGTGGAGGGGCCCCCGAATCAGCCCCAGCATTTT.

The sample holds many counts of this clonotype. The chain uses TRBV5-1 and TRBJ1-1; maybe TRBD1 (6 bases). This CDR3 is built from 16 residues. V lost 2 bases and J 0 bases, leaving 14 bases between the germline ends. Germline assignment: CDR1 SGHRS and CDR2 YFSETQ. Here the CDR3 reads CASSLQGQGLNTEAFF. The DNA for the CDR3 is TGCGCCAGCAGCTTACAGGGTCAAGGGCTGAACACTGAAGCTTTCTTT.

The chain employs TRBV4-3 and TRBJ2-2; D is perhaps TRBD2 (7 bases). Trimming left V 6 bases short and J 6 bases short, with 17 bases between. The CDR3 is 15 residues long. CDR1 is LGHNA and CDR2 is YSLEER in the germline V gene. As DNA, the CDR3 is TGCGCCAGCAGTAGCGGCCCGGGGGGCGCCGGGGAGCTGTTTTTT. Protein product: CASSSGPGGAGELFF.

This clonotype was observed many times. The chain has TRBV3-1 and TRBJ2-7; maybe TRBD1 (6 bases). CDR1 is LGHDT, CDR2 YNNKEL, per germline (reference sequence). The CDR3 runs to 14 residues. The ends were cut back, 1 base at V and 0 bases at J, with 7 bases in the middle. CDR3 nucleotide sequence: TGTGCCAGCAGCCAAGCAGGGGCCTCCTACGAGCAGTACTTC. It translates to CASSQAGASYEQYF.

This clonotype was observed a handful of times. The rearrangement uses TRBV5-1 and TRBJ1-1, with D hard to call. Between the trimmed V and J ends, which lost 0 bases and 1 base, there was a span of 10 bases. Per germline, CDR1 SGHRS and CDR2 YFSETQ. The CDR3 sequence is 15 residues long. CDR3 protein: CASSLDRLQNTEAFF. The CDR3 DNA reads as TGCGCCAGCAGCTTGGATAGGTTACAGAACACTGAAGCTTTCTTT.

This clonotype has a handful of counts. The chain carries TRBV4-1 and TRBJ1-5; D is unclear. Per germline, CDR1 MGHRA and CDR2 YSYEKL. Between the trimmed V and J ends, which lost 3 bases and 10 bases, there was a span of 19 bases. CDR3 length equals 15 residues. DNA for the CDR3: TGCGCCAGCAGCCAGACGACCGGGCCCCGGTATCCCCAGCATTTT. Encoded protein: CASSQTTGPRYPQHF.

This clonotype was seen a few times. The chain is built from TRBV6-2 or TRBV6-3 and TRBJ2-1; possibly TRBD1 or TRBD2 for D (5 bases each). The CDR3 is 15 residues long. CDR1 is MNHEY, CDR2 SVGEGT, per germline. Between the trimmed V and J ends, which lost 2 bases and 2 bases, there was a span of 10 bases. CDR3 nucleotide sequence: TGTGCCAGCAGTTACGACGGGACCACCTACAATGAGCAGTTCTTC. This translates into CASSYDGTTYNEQFF.

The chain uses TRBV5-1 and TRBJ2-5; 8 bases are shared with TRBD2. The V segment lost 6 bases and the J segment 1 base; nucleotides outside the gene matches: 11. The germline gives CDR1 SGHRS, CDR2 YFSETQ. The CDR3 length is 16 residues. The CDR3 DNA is TGCGCCAGCACCCGGAGGGCTAGCGGGTCCCAAGAGACCCAGTACTTC. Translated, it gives CASTRRASGSQETQYF.

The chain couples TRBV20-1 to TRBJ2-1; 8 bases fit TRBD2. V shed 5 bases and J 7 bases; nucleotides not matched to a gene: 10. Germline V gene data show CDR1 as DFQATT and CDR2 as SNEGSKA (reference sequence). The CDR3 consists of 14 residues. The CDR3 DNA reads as TGCAGTGCTCCAATAGCGGGAAGAGCGAATGAGCAGTTCTTC. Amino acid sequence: CSAPIAGRANEQFF.

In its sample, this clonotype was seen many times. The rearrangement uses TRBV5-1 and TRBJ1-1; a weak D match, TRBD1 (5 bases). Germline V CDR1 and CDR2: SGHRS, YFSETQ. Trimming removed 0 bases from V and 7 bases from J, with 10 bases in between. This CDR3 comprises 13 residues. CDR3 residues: CASSLAGRSEAFF. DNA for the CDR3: TGCGCCAGCAGCTTGGCAGGGCGGAGTGAAGCTTTCTTT.

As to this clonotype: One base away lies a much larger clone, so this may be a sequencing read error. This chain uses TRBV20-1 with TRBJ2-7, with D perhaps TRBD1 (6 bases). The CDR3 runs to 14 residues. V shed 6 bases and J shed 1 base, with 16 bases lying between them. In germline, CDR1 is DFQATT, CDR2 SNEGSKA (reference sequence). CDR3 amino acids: CSAARYRESYEQYF. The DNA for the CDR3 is TGCAGTGCCGCTAGGTACAGGGAGTCCTACGAGCAGTACTTC.

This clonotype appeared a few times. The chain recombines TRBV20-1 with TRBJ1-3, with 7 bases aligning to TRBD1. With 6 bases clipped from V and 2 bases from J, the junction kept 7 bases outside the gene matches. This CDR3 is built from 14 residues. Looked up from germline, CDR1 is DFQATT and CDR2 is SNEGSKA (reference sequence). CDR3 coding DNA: TGCAGTGCAGCCTCCAGGGGGGCTGGAAACACCATATATTTT. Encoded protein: CSAASRGAGNTIYF.

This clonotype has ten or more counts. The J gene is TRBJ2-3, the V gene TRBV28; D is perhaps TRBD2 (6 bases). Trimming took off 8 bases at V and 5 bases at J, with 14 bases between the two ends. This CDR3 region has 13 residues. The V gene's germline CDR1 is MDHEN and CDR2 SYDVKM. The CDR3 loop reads CASREQSRDTQYF. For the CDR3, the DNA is TGTGCCAGCCGGGAGCAGTCTCGAGATACGCAGTATTTT.

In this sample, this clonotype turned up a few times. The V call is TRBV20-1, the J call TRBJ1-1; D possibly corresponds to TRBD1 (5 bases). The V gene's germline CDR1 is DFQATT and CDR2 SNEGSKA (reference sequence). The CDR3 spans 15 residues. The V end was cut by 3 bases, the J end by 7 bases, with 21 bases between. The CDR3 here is CSASGTRGGWDEAFF. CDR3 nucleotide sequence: TGCAGTGCTAGTGGGACTCGGGGGGGATGGGATGAAGCTTTCTTT.

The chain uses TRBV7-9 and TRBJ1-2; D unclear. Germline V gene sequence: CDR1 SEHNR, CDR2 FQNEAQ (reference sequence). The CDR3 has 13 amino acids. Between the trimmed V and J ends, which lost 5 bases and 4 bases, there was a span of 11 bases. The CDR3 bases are TGTGCCAGCAGCGAACACAAGTCCTATGGCTACACCTTC. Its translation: CASSEHKSYGYTF.

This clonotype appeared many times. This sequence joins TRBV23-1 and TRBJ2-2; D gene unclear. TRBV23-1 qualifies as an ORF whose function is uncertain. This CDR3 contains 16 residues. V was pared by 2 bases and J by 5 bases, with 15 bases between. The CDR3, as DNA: TGCGCCAGCAGTCAAGCGAAACGAACCGGGACCGGGGAGCTGTTTTTT. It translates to CASSQAKRTGTGELFF.

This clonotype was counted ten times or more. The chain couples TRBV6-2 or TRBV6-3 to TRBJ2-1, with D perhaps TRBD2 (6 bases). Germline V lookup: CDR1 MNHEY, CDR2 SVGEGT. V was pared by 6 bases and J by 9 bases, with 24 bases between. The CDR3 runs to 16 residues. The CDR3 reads CASSPPGLALNGEQFF. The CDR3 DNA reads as TGTGCCAGCAGCCCCCCGGGCCTAGCGTTAAATGGTGAGCAGTTCTTC.

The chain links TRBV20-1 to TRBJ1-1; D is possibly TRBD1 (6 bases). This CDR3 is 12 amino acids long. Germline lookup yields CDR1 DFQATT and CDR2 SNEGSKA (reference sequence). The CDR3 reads CRGLTGMGYAFF. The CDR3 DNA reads TGCAGGGGGTTAACAGGGATGGGATATGCTTTCTTT.

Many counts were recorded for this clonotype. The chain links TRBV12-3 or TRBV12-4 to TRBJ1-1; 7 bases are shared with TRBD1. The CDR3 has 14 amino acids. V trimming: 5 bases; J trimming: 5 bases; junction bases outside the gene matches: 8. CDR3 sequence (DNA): TGTGCCAGCAGTCCCGGGACAGCCCGGACTGAAGCTTTCTTT. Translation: CASSPGTARTEAFF.

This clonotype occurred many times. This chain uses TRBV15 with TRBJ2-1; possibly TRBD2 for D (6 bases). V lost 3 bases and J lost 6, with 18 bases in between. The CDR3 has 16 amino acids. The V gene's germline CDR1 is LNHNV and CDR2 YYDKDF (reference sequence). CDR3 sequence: CATSRRLGVLSNEQFF. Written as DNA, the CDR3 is TGTGCCACCAGCAGGAGACTAGGGGTATTATCCAATGAGCAGTTCTTC.

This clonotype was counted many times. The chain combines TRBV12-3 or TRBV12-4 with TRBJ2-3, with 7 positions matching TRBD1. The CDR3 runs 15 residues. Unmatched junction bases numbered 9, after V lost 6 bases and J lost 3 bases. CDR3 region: CASSQTGLSTDTQYF. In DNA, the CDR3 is TGTGCCAGCAGCCAGACAGGGTTATCGACAGATACGCAGTATTTT.